This is a list of T cell receptor beta chains from one sample in a study of blood T cell repertoires in COVID-19. Assay: immunoSEQ multiplex PCR; the TCRdb copy retains only in-frame clones and omits some. The table has roughly 120,000 clones, about nine tenths seen once. The specimen was peripheral blood. These receptors originate from a human donor with active COVID-19. The donor label of this sample is uncertain. Each CDR3 is given without its conserved first and last residue. Clone size appears in some rows only: once, few, many, or a class for an expanded clone.

abundance: NA
v_gene: TRBV10-3
CDR3aa: AIRDRTDEKLF

abundance: NA
v_gene: TRBV5-1
CDR3aa: ASSPEEAGYGYT

abundance: NA
v_gene: TRBV10-3
CDR3aa: AISKSGGDTGELF

abundance: NA
v_gene: TRBV7-6
CDR3aa: ASSSYSGGETQY

abundance: NA
v_gene: TRBV5-6
CDR3aa: ASSSVGNIYEQY

abundance: NA
v_gene: TRBV4-1
CDR3aa: ASSSPGQTNTEAF

abundance: NA
v_gene: TRBV25-1
CDR3aa: ASSDSGTSVEQF

abundance: NA
v_gene: TRBV9
CDR3aa: ASSVGGGSEQY

abundance: NA
v_gene: TRBV27
CDR3aa: ASSLVQGRNQPQH

abundance: NA
v_gene: TRBV5-1
CDR3aa: ASSLGQLNEKLF

abundance: NA
v_gene: TRBV6-1
CDR3aa: ASSEQSRGQTQY

abundance: NA
v_gene: TRBV18
CDR3aa: ASSPNQPGHAMNTEAF

abundance: NA
v_gene: TRBV28
CDR3aa: ASSPPSRSETQY

abundance: once
v_gene: TRBV9
CDR3aa: ASSAPTPTGRGTEAF

abundance: once
v_gene: TRBV19
CDR3aa: ASSKGQGWSTDTQY

abundance: NA
v_gene: TRBV5-4
CDR3aa: ASSGRTHRVGEQY

abundance: NA
v_gene: TRBV5-1
CDR3aa: ASSFSGDSYEQY

abundance: NA
v_gene: TRBV9
CDR3aa: ASSVGGQANYGYT

abundance: NA
v_gene: TRBV7-9
CDR3aa: ASSLVRATNEKLF

abundance: NA
v_gene: TRBV9
CDR3aa: ASSGGTGNEQF

abundance: NA
v_gene: TRBV7-8
CDR3aa: ASSFSGGAYEQY

abundance: NA
v_gene: TRBV7-3
CDR3aa: ASSLGQQTGPPINTGELF

abundance: NA
v_gene: TRBV10-1
CDR3aa: ASSRDSLGEQY

abundance: NA
v_gene: TRBV4-3
CDR3aa: ASSQDVDRYNTEAF

abundance: NA
v_gene: TRBV7-9
CDR3aa: ASILSRRGNTEAF

abundance: NA
v_gene: TRBV20-1
CDR3aa: SASVGTTSNQPQH